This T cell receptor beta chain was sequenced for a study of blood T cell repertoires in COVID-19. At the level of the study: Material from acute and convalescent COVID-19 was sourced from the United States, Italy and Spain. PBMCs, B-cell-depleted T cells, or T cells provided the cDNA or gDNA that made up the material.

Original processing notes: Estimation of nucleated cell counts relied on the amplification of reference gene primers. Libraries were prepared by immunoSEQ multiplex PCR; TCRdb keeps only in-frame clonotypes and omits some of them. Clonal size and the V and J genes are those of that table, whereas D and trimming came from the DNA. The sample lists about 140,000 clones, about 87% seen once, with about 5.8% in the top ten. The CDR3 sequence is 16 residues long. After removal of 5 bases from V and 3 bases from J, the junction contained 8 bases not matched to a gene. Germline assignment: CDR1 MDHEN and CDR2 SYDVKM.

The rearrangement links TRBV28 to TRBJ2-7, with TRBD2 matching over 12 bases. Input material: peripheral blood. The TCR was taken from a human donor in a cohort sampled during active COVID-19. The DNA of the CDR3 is TGTGCCAGCAGTCCTATGGGGACTAGCGGGCTCTACGAGCAGTACTTC. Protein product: CASSPMGTSGLYEQYF. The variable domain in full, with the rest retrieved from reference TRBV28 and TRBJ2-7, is DVKVTQSSRYLVKRTGEKVFLECVQDMDHENMFWYRQDPGLGLRLIYFSYDVKMKEKGDIPEGYSVSREKKERFSLILESASTNQTSMYLCASSPMGTSGLYEQYFGPGTRLTVT.